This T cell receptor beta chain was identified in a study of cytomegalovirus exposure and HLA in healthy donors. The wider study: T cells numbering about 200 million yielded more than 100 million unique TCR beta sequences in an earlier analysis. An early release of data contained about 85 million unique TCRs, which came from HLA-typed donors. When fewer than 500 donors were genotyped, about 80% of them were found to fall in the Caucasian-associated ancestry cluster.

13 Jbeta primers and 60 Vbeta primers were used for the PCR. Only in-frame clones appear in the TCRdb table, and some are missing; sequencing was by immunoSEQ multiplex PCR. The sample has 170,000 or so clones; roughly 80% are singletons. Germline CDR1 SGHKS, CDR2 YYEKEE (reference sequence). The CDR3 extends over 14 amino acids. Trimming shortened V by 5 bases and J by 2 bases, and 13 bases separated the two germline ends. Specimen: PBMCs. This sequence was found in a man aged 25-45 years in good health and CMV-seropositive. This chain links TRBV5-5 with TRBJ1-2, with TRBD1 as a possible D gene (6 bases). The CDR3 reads CASSSPGQNYGYTF. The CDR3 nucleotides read TGTGCCAGCAGTTCTCCGGGACAAAACTATGGCTACACCTTC.